The clone carrying this T cell receptor (beta chain) was counted between two and nine times. The CDR3 sequence is 15 residues long. The V and J ends lost 2 bases and 6 bases respectively, with 13 bases between them. Germline V gives CDR1 MNHEY, CDR2 SVGAGI. TCRdb independently ran MiXCR on the RT-PCR reads; one entry per CDR3 protein. The data show about 680,000 distinct CDR3 sequences, 13% to 15% seen once. This sequence was found in a female donor in good health, serving as a healthy control. The specimen sequenced was memory CD4+ T cells from blood. This chain uses TRBV6-5 with TRBJ1-4; D is undetermined. The CDR3 coding sequence is TGTGCCAGCAGTTACGACGCCCGCTCGGATGAAAAACTGTTTTTT. Amino acid sequence: CASSYDARSDEKLFF.